The 14 T cell receptor beta chains given below trace back to one sample, sequenced in a study of tumour-infiltrating T cells in Burkitt lymphoma (dated by TCRdb to 2018 to 2020). The method behind the library was the immunoSEQ multiplex PCR assay. TCRdb took this table from immuneACCESS and kept in-frame rearrangements with V and J called. Such tables lack part of the clones; where checked against another copy, unresolved V genes explain under half of the gap, and the rest is unexplained. The sample profile shows some 5,100 clones; approximately 16% of them were found once. The ten largest clones take up around an eighth of the sample. Sequenced: tumor tissue. These receptors came from a human donor with diffuse large B-cell lymphoma.

The chain has TRBV28 and TRBJ1-2, with D possibly TRBD1 on 6 matching bases. This CDR3 has 14 amino acids. Germline CDR1 reads MDHEN; CDR2 reads SYDVKM. The germline V and J ends were trimmed by 4 bases and 5 bases, with 14 bases remaining between them. The CDR3 loop is CASSSPGAGYGYTF. In nucleotides, the CDR3 is TGTGCCAGCAGTTCACCGGGGGCGGGGTATGGCTACACCTTC.

In nucleotides, the CDR3 is TGTGCCAGCAGCCTCGACAGGCTCTACGAGCAGTACTTC. Translation gives CASSLDRLYEQYF. J is TRBJ2-7 and V is TRBV7-2; maybe TRBD1 (6 bases). The CDR3 covers 13 residues. The germline gives CDR1 SGHTA, CDR2 FQGNSA. The germline V and J ends were trimmed by 5 bases and 3 bases, with 11 bases remaining between them. The variable domain in full, completed from reference TRBV7-2 and TRBJ2-7, reads GAGVSQSPSNKVTEKGKDVELRCDPISGHTALYWYRQSLGQGLEFLIYFQGNSAPDKSGLPSDRFSAERTGGSVSTLTIQRTQQEDSAVYLCASSLDRLYEQYFGPGTRLTVT.

The chain is built from TRBV10-1 and TRBJ2-3; 11 bases agree with TRBD2. The CDR3 runs 16 residues. Germline loops: CDR1 WNHNN, CDR2 SYGVQD (reference sequence). After removal of 2 bases from V and 3 bases from J, the junction contained 4 bases not matched to a gene. Written as DNA, the CDR3 is TGCGCCAGCAGTGAGAGCGCTAGCGGGAGGACAGATACGCAGTATTTT. Encoded protein: CASSESASGRTDTQYF.

CDR3 residues: CASSLDGRAEDGYTF. The CDR3 coding sequence is TGTGCCAGCAGCTTAGACGGCAGGGCCGAAGATGGCTACACCTTC. The genes are TRBV11-2 and TRBJ1-2, with D possibly matching TRBD1 (5 bases). The CDR3 length is 15 residues. The germline gives CDR1 SGHAT, CDR2 FQNNGV. V was cut by 0 bases and J by 6 bases, with 14 bases left in between. The variable domain in full, with the rest retrieved from reference TRBV11-2 and TRBJ1-2, is EAGVAQSPRYKIIEKRQSVAFWCNPISGHATLYWYQQILGQGPKLLIQFQNNGVVDDSQLPKDRFSAERLKGVDSTLKIQPAKLEDSAVYLCASSLDGRAEDGYTFGSGTRLTVV.

This clone has more than one count but fewer than ten. The V gene is TRBV9, the J gene TRBJ2-2; D not certain. Germline CDR1 and CDR2: SGDLS and YYNGEE. The CDR3 totals 12 residues. Trimming took 0 bases from V and 4 from J, leaving 1 base between them. The CDR3 here is CASSVGTGELFF. CDR3 in DNA: TGTGCCAGCAGCGTAGGCACCGGGGAGCTGTTTTTT.

In DNA form, the CDR3 reads TGCAGCGCCCGAGCAGATACGCAGTATTTT. It translates to CSARADTQYF. The chain uses TRBV29-1 and TRBJ2-3; no reliable D call. This CDR3 is 10 amino acids long. V dropped 7 bases and J dropped 4 bases, with 6 bases sitting between them. Germline V gene lookup returns CDR1 SQVTM and CDR2 ANQGSEA.

This clone turned up a few times. J is TRBJ2-3 and V is TRBV6-1; perhaps TRBD2 as D (5 bases). This CDR3 contains 15 residues. Germline lookup yields CDR1 MNHNS and CDR2 SASEGT. V lost 4 bases and J 0 bases, leaving 11 bases between the germline ends. CDR3 nucleotides: TGTGCCAGCAGTGGGTTAGCGTCTAGCACAGATACGCAGTATTTT. Translated, it gives CASSGLASSTDTQYF.

This clone turned up a few times. This chain connects TRBV27 to TRBJ1-2; 9 bases map to TRBD1. The CDR3 spans 16 residues. V shed 5 bases and J 3 bases; nucleotides not matched to a gene: 10. Germline lookup yields CDR1 MNHEY and CDR2 SMNVEV (reference sequence). CDR3 residues: CASSPDPTGGHYGYTF. The CDR3 DNA follows: TGTGCCAGCAGTCCCGACCCTACAGGGGGCCACTATGGCTACACCTTC.

This chain links TRBV30 with TRBJ2-3; D perhaps matches TRBD1 (6 bases). Germline V gives CDR1 GTSNPN, CDR2 SVGIG (reference sequence). The CDR3 is 15 residues long. V shed 0 bases and J shed 1 base, with 11 bases lying between them. CDR3 protein: CAWSVQWTGTDTQYF. The CDR3 coding sequence is TGTGCCTGGAGTGTACAATGGACAGGCACAGATACGCAGTATTTT.

J is TRBJ2-5 and V is TRBV28; D not certain. The germline gives CDR1 MDHEN, CDR2 SYDVKM. The CDR3 length is 12 residues. V was shortened by 2 bases and J by 4 bases, with 5 bases between the two germline ends. The CDR3 region has the DNA TGTGCCAGCAGTTTAGACGGAGAGACCCAGTACTTC. Protein sequence: CASSLDGETQYF.

There are a few counts of this clone. V and J are TRBV7-9 and TRBJ1-1; D gene unclear. The CDR3 loop spans 11 amino acids. Germline V lookup: CDR1 SEHNR, CDR2 FQNEAQ (reference sequence). The V end lost 7 bases, the J end lost 8 bases, and 11 bases lay between the germline ends. CDR3 nucleotides: TGTGCCAGCACTCTCGGAGGGGAAGCTTTCTTT. As protein: CASTLGGEAFF.

The rearrangement uses TRBV19 and TRBJ1-1; TRBD1 aligns across 8 bases. With 2 bases clipped from V and 3 bases from J, the junction kept 8 bases outside the gene matches. Germline V gene lookup returns CDR1 LNHDA and CDR2 SQIVND (reference sequence). The CDR3 sequence is 16 residues long. This CDR3 is CASSIRRGQGDTEAFF. DNA of the CDR3: TGTGCCAGTAGTATAAGACGAGGACAGGGCGACACTGAAGCTTTCTTT. Using reference TRBV19 and TRBJ1-1 for the parts outside the CDR3, the full variable domain is DGGITQSPKYLFRKEGQNVTLSCEQNLNHDAMYWYRQDPGQGLRLIYYSQIVNDFQKGDIAEGYSVSREKKESFPLTVTSAQKNPTAFYLCASSIRRGQGDTEAFFGQGTRLTVV.

The chain recombines TRBV5-1 with TRBJ2-5; 7 nucleotides agree with TRBD2. Losses at the gene ends were 4 bases for V and 9 bases for J; bases not matched to a gene: 3. The length of the CDR3 is 11 residues. The germline CDR1 and CDR2 sequences are SGHRS and YFSETQ. This CDR3 is CASSAAGAQYF. CDR3 sequence (DNA): TGCGCCAGCAGCGCCGCGGGGGCCCAGTACTTC.

The chain links TRBV20-1 to TRBJ1-1; D is unresolved. CDR3 length equals 11 residues. V lost 4 bases and J lost 9, with 12 bases in between. The germline gives CDR1 DFQATT, CDR2 SNEGSKA (reference sequence). The CDR3 DNA follows: TGCAGTGCTACTAGACCCCCGCAAGCTTTCTTT. This translates into CSATRPPQAFF.